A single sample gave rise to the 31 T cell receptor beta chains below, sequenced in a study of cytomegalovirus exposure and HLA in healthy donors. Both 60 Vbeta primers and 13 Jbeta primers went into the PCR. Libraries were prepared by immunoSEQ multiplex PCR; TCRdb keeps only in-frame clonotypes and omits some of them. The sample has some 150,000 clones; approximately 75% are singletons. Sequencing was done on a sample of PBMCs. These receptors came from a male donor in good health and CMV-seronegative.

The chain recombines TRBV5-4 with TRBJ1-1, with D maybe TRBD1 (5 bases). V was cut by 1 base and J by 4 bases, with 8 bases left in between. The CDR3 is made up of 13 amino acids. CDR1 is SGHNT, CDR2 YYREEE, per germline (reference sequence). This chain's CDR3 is CASSLQGGTEAFF. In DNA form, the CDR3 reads TGTGCCAGCAGCTTGCAGGGAGGCACTGAAGCTTTCTTT. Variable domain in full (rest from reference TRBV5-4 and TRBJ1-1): ETGVTQSPTHLIKTRGQQVTLRCSSQSGHNTVSWYQQALGQGPQFIFQYYREEENGRGNFPPRFSGLQFPNYSSELNVNALELDDSALYLCASSLQGGTEAFFGQGTRLTVV.

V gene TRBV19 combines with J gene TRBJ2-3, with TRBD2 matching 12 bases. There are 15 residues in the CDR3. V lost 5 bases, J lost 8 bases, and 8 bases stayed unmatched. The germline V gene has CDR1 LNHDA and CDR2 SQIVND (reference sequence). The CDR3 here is CASSPGLAGPVTQYF. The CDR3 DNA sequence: TGTGCCAGTAGTCCAGGACTAGCGGGGCCGGTTACGCAGTATTTT.

The CDR3, as DNA: TGTGCCAGCAGTTACCAGGGATTTGAAAAACTGTTTTTT. Translating gives CASSYQGFEKLFF. The chain couples TRBV11-2 to TRBJ1-4; D is perhaps TRBD1 (5 bases). In germline, CDR1 is SGHAT, CDR2 FQNNGV. The CDR3 has 13 amino acids. Between the trimmed V and J ends, which lost 6 bases and 7 bases, there was a span of 12 bases.

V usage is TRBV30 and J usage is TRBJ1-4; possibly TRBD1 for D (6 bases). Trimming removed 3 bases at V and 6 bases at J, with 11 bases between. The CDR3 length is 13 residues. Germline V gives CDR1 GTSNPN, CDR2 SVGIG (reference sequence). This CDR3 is CAWRQGLYEKLFF. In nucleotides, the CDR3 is TGTGCCTGGAGGCAGGGGCTTTATGAAAAACTGTTTTTT.

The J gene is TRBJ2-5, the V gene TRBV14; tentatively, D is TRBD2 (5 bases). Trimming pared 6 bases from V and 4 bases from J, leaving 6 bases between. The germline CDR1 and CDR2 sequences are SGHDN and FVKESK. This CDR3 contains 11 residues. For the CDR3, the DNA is TGTGCCAGCAGTACTAGAGAGACCCAGTACTTC. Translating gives CASSTRETQYF.

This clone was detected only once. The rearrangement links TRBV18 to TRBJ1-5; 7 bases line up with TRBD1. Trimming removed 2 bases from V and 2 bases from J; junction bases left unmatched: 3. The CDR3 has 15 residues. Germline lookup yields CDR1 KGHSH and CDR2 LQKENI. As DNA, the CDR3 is TGTGCCAGCTCACCAGATCAGGGGGGCAATCAGCCCCAGCATTTT. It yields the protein CASSPDQGGNQPQHF.

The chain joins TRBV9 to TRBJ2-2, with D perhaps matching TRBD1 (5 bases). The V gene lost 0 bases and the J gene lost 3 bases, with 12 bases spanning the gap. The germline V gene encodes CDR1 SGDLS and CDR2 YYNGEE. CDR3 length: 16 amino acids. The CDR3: CASSVGGRADTGELFF. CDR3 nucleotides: TGTGCCAGCAGCGTAGGGGGCAGGGCGGACACCGGGGAGCTGTTTTTT.

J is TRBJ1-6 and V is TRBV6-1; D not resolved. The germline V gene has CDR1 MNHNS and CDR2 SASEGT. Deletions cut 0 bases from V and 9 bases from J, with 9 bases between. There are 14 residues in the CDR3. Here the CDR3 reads CASSEARESSPLHF. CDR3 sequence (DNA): TGTGCCAGCAGTGAAGCGAGGGAGAGTTCACCCCTCCACTTT.

The CDR3 is CASSGGRYGGGEQFF. The CDR3 DNA is TGTGCCAGCAGTGGGGGAAGATATGGGGGAGGTGAGCAGTTCTTC. The chain links TRBV2 to TRBJ2-1; a possible D gene is TRBD2 (6 bases). CDR1 and CDR2 (germline): SNHLY, FYNNEI. The CDR3 contains 15 residues. The V gene lost 4 bases and the J gene lost 9 bases, with 19 bases spanning the gap. Looking up the rest from reference TRBV2 and TRBJ2-1 gives the full variable domain: EPEVTQTPSHQVTQMGQEVILRCVPISNHLYFYWYRQILGQKVEFLVSFYNNEISEKSEIFDDQFSVERPDGSNFTLKIRSTKLEDSAMYFCASSGGRYGGGEQFFGPGTRLTVL.

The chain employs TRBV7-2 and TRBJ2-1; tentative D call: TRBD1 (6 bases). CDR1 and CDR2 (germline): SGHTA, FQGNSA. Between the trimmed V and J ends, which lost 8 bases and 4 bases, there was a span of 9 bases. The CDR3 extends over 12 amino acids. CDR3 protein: CASRTVYNEQFF. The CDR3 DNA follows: TGTGCCAGCCGGACAGTATACAATGAGCAGTTCTTC.

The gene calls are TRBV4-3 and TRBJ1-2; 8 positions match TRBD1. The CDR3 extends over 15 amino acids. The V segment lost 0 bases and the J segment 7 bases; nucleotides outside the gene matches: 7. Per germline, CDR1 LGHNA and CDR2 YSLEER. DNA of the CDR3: TGCGCCAGCAGCCAAGAAGAGACAGGGGTTGGTGGCTACACCTTC. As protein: CASSQEETGVGGYTF.

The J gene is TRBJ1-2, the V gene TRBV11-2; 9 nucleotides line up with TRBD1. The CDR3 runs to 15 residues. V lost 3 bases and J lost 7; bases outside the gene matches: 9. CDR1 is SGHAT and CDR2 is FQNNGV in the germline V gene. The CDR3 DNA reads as TGTGCCAGCAGCTTGGGGACAGGGATAGGGGTTGGCTACACCTTC. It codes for CASSLGTGIGVGYTF.

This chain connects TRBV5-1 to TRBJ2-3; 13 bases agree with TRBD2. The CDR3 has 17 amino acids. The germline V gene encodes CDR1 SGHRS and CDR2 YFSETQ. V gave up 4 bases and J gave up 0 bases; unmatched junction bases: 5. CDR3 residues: CASSTGLAGASTDTQYF. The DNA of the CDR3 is TGCGCCAGCAGCACCGGACTAGCGGGGGCCAGCACAGATACGCAGTATTTT.

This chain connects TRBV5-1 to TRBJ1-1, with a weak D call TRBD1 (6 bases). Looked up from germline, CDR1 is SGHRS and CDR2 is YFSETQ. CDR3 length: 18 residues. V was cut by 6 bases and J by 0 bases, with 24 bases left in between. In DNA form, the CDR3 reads TGCGCCAGCACCATCAATTCGGGACACCATACAATGAACACTGAAGCTTTCTTT. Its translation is CASTINSGHHTMNTEAFF.

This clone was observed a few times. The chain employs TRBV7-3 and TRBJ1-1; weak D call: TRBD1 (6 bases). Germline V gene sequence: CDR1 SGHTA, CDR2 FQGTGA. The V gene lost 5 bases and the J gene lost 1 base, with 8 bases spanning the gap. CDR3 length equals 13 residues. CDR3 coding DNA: TGTGCCAGCAGCACACAGGGGAACACTGAAGCTTTCTTT. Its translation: CASSTQGNTEAFF.

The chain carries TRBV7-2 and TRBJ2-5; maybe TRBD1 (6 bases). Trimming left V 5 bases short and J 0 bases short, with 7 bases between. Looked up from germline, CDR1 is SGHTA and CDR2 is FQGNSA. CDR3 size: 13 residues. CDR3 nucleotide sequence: TGTGCCAGCAGCAGACAGGACCAAGAGACCCAGTACTTC. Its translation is CASSRQDQETQYF.

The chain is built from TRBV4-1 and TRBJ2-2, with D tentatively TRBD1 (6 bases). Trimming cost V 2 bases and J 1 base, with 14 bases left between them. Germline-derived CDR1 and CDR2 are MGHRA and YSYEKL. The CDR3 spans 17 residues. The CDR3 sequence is CASSQSPGQMNTGELFF. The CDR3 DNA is TGCGCCAGCAGCCAATCCCCAGGACAGATGAACACCGGGGAGCTGTTTTTT.

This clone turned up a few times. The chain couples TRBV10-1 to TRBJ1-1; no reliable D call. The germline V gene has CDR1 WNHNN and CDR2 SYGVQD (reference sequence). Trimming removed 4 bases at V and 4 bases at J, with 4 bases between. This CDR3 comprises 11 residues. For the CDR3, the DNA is TGCGCCAGCAGTGGAGGCACTGAAGCTTTCTTT. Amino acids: CASSGGTEAFF.

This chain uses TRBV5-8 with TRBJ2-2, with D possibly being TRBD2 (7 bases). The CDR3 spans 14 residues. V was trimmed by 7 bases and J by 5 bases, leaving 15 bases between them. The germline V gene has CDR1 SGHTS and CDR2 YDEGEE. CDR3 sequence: CASVGGHETGELFF. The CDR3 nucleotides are TGTGCCAGCGTCGGGGGGCACGAAACCGGGGAGCTGTTTTTT.

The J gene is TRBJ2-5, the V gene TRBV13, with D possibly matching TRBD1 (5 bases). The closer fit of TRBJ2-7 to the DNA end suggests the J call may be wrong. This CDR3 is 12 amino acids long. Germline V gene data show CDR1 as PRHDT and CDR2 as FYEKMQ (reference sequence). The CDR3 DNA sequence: TGTGCCAGCAGCATTGACAGCTACGAGCAGTACTTC. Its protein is CASSIDSYEQYF.

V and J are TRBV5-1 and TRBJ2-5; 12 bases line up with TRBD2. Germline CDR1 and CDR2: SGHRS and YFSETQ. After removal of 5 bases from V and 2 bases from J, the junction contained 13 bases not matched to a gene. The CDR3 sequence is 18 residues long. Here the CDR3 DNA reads TGCGCCAGCAGTTTGACTCCGCTAGCGGGGGGGCGTCAAGAGACCCAGTACTTC. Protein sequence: CASSLTPLAGGRQETQYF.

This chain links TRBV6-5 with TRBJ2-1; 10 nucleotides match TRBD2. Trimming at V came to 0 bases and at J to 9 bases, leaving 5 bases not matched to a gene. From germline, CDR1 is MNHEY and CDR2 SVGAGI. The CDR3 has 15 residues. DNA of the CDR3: TGTGCCAGCAGTTACTCAGCGGGGGGGCCCCGTGAGCAGTTCTTC. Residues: CASSYSAGGPREQFF.

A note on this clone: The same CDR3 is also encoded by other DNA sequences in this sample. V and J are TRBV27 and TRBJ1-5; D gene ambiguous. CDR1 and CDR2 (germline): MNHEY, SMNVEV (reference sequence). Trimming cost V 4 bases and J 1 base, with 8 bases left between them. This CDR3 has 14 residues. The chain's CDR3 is CASSWTGSNQPQHF. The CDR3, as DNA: TGTGCCAGCAGTTGGACGGGGAGCAATCAGCCCCAGCATTTT.

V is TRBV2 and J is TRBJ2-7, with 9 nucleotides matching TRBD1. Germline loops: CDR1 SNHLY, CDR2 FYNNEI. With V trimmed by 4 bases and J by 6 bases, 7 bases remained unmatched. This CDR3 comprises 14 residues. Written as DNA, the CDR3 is TGTGCCAGCAGTGCTGAACAGGGGGCATTCGAGCAGTACTTC. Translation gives CASSAEQGAFEQYF.

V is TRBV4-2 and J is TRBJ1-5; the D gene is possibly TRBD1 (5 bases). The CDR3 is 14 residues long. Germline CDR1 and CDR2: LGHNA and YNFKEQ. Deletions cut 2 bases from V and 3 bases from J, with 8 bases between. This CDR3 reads CASSQPGANQPQHF. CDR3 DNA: TGTGCCAGCAGCCAACCTGGGGCCAATCAGCCCCAGCATTTT.

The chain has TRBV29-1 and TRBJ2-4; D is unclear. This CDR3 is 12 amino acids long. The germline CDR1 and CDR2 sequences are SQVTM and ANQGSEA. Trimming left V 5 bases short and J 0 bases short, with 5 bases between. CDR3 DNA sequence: TGCAGCGTTTATTTAGCCAAAAACATTCAGTACTTC. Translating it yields CSVYLAKNIQYF.

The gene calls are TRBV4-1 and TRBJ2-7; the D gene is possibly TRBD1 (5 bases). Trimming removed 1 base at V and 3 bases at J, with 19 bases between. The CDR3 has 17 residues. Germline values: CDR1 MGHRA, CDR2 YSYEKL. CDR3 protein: CASSQVDLTGSNYEQYF. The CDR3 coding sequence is TGCGCCAGCAGCCAAGTAGATCTTACAGGATCTAACTACGAGCAGTACTTC.

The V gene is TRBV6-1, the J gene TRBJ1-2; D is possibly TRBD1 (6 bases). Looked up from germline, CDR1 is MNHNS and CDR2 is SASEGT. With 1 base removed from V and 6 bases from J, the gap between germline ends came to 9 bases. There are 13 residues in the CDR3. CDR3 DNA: TGTGCCAGCAGTGAAGGGCAGGGGCATGGCTACACCTTC. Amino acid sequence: CASSEGQGHGYTF.

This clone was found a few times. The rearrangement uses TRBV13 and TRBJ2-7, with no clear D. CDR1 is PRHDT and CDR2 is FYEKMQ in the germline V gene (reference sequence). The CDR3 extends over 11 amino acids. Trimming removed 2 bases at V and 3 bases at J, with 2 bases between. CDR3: CASSLLYEQYF. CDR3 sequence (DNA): TGTGCCAGCAGCTTACTCTACGAGCAGTACTTC.

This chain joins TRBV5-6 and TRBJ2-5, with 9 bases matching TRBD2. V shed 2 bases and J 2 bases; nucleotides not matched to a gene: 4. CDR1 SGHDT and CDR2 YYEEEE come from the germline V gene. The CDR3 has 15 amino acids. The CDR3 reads CASSFMTSGQETQYF. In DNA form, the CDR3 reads TGTGCCAGCAGCTTCATGACTAGCGGTCAAGAGACCCAGTACTTC.

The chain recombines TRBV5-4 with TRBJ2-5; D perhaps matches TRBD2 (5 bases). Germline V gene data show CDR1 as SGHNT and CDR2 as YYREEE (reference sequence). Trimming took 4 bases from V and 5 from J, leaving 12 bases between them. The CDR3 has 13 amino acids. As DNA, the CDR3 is TGTGCCAGCAGCCGTAAGGACTCGGAGACCCAGTACTTC. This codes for CASSRKDSETQYF. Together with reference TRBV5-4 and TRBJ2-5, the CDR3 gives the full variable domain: ETGVTQSPTHLIKTRGQQVTLRCSSQSGHNTVSWYQQALGQGPQFIFQYYREEENGRGNFPPRFSGLQFPNYSSELNVNALELDDSALYLCASSRKDSETQYFGPGTRLLVL.